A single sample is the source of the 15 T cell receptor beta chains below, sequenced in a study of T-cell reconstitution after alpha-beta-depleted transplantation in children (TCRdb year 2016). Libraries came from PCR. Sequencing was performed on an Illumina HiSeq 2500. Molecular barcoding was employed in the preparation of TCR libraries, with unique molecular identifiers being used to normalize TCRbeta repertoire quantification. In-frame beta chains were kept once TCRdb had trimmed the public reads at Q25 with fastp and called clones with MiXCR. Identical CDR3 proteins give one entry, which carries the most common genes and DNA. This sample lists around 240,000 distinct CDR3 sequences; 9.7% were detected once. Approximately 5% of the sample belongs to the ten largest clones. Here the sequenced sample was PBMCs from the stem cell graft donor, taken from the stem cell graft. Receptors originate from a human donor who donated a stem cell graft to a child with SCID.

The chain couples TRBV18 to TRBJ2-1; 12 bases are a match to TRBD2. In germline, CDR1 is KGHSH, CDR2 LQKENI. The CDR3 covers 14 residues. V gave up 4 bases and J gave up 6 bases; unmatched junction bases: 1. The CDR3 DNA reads TGTGCCAGCTCACGGACTAGCGGGGCCAATGAGCAGTTCTTC. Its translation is CASSRTSGANEQFF.

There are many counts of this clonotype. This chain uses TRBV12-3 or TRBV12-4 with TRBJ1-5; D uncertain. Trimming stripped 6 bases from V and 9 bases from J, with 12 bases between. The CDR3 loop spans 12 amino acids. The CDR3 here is CASRRTRGPQHF. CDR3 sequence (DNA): TGTGCCAGCAGACGCACACGGGGGCCCCAGCATTTT.

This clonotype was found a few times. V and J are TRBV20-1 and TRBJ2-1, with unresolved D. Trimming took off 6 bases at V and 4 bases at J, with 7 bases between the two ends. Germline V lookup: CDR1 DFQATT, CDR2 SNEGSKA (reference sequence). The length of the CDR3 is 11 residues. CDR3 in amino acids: CSASRYNEQFF. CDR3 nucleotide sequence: TGCAGTGCGAGTAGATACAATGAGCAGTTCTTC.

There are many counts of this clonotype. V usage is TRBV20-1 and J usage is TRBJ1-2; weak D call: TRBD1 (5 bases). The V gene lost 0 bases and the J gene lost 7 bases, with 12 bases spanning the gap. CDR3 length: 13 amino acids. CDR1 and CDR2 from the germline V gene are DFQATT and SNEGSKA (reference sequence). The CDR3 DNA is TGCAGTGCTAGAGACCGTCAGGGCTCTGGCTACACCTTC. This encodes CSARDRQGSGYTF.

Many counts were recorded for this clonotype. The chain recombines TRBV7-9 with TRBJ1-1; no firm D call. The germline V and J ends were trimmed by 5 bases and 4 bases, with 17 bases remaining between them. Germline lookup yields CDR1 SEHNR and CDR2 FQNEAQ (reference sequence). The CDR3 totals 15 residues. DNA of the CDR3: TGTGCCAGCAGCGCCATCCTACATGCGGGCACTGAAGCTTTCTTT. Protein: CASSAILHAGTEAFF.

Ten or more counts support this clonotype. CDR3 DNA sequence: TGCGCCAGCAGCCAAGATCATAGGCAGGGGGCAACCGGGGAGCTGTTTTTT. Encoded protein: CASSQDHRQGATGELFF. This chain connects TRBV4-1 to TRBJ2-2, with 8 bases fitting TRBD1. After removal of 0 bases from V and 5 bases from J, the junction contained 8 bases not matched to a gene. Germline values: CDR1 MGHRA, CDR2 YSYEKL. The CDR3 consists of 17 residues.

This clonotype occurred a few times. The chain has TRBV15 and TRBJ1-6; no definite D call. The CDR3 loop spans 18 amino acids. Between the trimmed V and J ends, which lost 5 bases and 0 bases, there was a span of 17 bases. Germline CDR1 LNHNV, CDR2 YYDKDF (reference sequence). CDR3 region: CATSGLGGGSSYNSPLHF. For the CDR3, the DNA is TGTGCCACCAGCGGTCTTGGCGGAGGGAGCTCCTATAATTCACCCCTCCACTTT.

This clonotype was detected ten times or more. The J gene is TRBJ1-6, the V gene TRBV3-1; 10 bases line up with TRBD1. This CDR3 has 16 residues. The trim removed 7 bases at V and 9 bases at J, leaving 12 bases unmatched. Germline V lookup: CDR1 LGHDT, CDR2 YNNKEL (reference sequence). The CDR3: CASMPGQGFSGSPLHF. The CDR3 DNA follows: TGTGCCAGCATGCCGGGACAGGGGTTTTCGGGTTCACCCCTCCACTTT.

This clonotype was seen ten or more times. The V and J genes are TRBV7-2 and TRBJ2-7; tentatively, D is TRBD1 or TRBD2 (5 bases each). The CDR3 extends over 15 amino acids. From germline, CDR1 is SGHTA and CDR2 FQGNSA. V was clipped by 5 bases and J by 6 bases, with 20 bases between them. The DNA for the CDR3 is TGTGCCAGCAGCCCCCGTGTGGGGGTTGGAGGCGAGCAGTACTTC. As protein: CASSPRVGVGGEQYF.

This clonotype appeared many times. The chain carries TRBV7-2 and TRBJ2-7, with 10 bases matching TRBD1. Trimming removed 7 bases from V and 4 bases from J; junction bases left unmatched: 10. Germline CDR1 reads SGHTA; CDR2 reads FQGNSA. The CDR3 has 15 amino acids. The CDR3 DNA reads TGTGCCAGCAAGTTAGACAGGGGGCATGGGTACGAGCAGTACTTC. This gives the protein CASKLDRGHGYEQYF.

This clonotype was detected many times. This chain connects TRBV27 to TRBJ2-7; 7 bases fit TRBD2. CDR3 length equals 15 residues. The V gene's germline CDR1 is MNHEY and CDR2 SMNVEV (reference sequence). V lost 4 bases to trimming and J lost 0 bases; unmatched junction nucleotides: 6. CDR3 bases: TGTGCCAGCAGTTGGGGGGGACGGGGCTCCTACGAGCAGTACTTC. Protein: CASSWGGRGSYEQYF.

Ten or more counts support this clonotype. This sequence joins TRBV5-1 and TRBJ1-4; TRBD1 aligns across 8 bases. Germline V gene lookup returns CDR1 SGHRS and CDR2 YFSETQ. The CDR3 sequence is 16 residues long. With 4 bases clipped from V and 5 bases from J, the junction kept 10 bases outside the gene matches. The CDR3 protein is CASSLLGQGKNEKLFF. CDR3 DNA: TGCGCCAGCAGCCTCCTCGGACAGGGCAAGAATGAAAAACTGTTTTTT.

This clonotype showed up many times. This CDR3 is CAISGGARGNSPLHF. The CDR3 DNA reads TGTGCCATCAGTGGAGGCGCTCGAGGTAATTCACCCCTCCACTTT. The chain joins TRBV10-3 to TRBJ1-6; D ambiguous. There are 15 residues in the CDR3. The ends were cut back, 4 bases at V and 6 bases at J, with 13 bases in the middle. The V gene's germline CDR1 is ENHRY and CDR2 SYGVKD.

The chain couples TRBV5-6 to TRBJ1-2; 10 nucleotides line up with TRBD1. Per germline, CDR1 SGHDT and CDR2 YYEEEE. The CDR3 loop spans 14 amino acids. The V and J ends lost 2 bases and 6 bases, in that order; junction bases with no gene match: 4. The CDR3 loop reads CASSFSDRGDGYTF. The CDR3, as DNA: TGTGCCAGCAGCTTCTCGGACAGGGGGGATGGCTACACCTTC.

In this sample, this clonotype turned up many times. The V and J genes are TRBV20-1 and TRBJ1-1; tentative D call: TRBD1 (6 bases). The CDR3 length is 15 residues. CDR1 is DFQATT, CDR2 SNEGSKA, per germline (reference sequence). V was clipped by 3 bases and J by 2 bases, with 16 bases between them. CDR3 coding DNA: TGCAGTGCTAGCTGGGGGGGCGAGGTAAACACTGAAGCTTTCTTT. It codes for CSASWGGEVNTEAFF.